This T cell receptor (beta chain) was found in a study of human T cells and chemical hapten exposure. Broader study findings: Expanded TCRs were compared with controls, and the expanded TCRs formed significantly more large CDR3 similarity clusters.

Germline V CDR1 and CDR2: DFQATT, SNEGSKA (reference sequence). Deletions cut 6 bases from V and 1 base from J, with 16 bases between. The length of the CDR3 is 15 residues. This clonotype was counted at least ten times. Its antigen is not known. TCRdb recomputed calls from the RACE reads with MiXCR, one row per CDR3 protein. The sample contains nearly 80,000 distinct CDR3 sequences, about 9.3% of which appear only once. Time point specified: patch test 1, 2 weeks after DPC sensitization. Treatment here: therapeutic diphenylcyclopropenone sensitization with weekly scalp DPC. This chain joins TRBV20-1 and TRBJ1-5, with D hard to call. The source material was whole blood, sampled in connection with sensitization to the hapten diphenylcyclopropenone (DPC). The origin of this receptor is a woman aged 45-65 years with alopecia areata. Some clones in this sample may be carry-over from other donors' samples. CDR3 nucleotide sequence: TGCAGTGCCCCTCGCCCCGGGCTAAGCAATCAGCCCCAGCATTTT. Translation: CSAPRPGLSNQPQHF.